These T cell receptor beta chains were read from a single sample in a study of CD8 T cells in ankylosing spondylitis. TCRdb passed the 5' RACE reads through MiXCR, listing each CDR3 protein once. The sample records just under 550,000 distinct CDR3 sequences, 12% being singletons. Sequenced: blood, either unsorted or a sorted T cell fraction (not recorded which). The receptors derive from a male donor with ankylosing spondylitis. Both conserved end residues are part of each CDR3. The D gene is left open where the match is weak. Clone size is given for some rows only: seen once, a few or many times, or a class if the clone is expanded.

size,V,J,D,DNA,CDR3
few,TRBV4-2,TRBJ2-5,.,TGTGCCAGCAGCCAAGGAGACAGAGAGACCCAGTACTTC,CASSQGDRETQYF
.,TRBV5-1,TRBJ2-7,TRBD2,TGCGCCAGCACGCCGAATACGGGAGGCTTCTACGAGCAGTACTTC,CASTPNTGGFYEQYF
.,TRBV29-1,TRBJ2-1,.,TGCAGCGTGGAAGGTGGGGATGAGCAGTTCTTC,CSVEGGDEQFF
many,TRBV10-3,TRBJ2-7,TRBD2,TGTGCCATCAATTCCGGGACTAGCAGGTTGTACGAGCAGTACTTC,CAINSGTSRLYEQYF
.,TRBV7-9,TRBJ1-2,TRBD1,TGTGCCAGCAGCTTCGGGGCAGGGGGGGCCTACACCTTC,CASSFGAGGAYTF
few,TRBV5-1,TRBJ1-2,.,TGCGCCAGCAGCTTGGCAGGGGCCGAAGATGGCTACACCTTC,CASSLAGAEDGYTF
many,TRBV4-1,TRBJ1-5,.,TGCGCCAGCAGCCAAGAAGGCAGGGAACGTCAGCCCCAGCATTTT,CASSQEGRERQPQHF
few,TRBV7-9,TRBJ2-1,.,TGTGCCAGCAGGATGACAGGACTTGGCTCCTACAATGAGCAGTTCTTC,CASRMTGLGSYNEQFF
.,TRBV20-1,TRBJ1-5,.,TGCAGTGTTGGAGCGGGTAGGGACCAGCCCCAGCATTTT,CSVGAGRDQPQHF
.,TRBV27,TRBJ1-4,.,TGTGCCAGCAGCCGCCGGAACAGCTGGTCAAATGAAAAACTGTTTTTT,CASSRRNSWSNEKLFF
many,TRBV5-5,TRBJ2-1,.,TGTGCCAGCAGCTTGGGGGGGGACCCCTACAATGAGCAGTTCTTC,CASSLGGDPYNEQFF
few,TRBV29-1,TRBJ2-7,.,TGCAGCGTTCAGAGCGGTTTCATAGCCTACGAGCAGTACTTC,CSVQSGFIAYEQYF
.,TRBV2,TRBJ2-1,TRBD1,TGTGCCAGCAGTGTCATCGGGACAGGGCTCAATGAGCAGTTCTTC,CASSVIGTGLNEQFF
few,TRBV4-1,TRBJ1-2,TRBD1,TGCGCCAGCAGCCAAGGCCCCAGGGGGAACTATGGCTACACCTTC,CASSQGPRGNYGYTF
few,TRBV29-1,TRBJ2-5,TRBD2,TGCAGCGTTCTCATAGCCCGTCTAGCGGCCCAAGAGACCCAGTACTTC,CSVLIARLAAQETQYF
.,TRBV7-2,TRBJ2-1,TRBD2,TGTGCCAGCAGCGCCGTCGGGGGGATACGGAATGAGCAGTTCTTC,CASSAVGGIRNEQFF
.,TRBV12-5,TRBJ1-2,.,TGTGCTAGTGGTTCCGACACCACCGGAGACTATGGCTACACCTTC,CASGSDTTGDYGYTF
few,TRBV6-6,TRBJ1-2,TRBD1,TGTGCCAGCCGGACAGGGAACTATGGCTACACCTTC,CASRTGNYGYTF
many,TRBV12-3/TRBV12-4,TRBJ1-4,.,TGTGCCAGCAGTCCTCGGACCTATGAAAAACTGTTTTTT,CASSPRTYEKLFF
few,TRBV10-3,TRBJ2-2,.,TGTGCCATCAAAGGAGGGAACACCGGGGAGCTGTTTTTT,CAIKGGNTGELFF
many,TRBV28,TRBJ2-5,TRBD1,TGTGCCAGCAGTTCCCCAGGGGGCGGAGAGACCCAGTACTTC,CASSSPGGGETQYF
few,TRBV3-1,TRBJ1-5,.,TGTGCCAGCAGCCAAGGGAAATATCGGGCCAGGAGCAATCAGCCCCAGCATTTT,CASSQGKYRARSNQPQHF
few,TRBV20-1,TRBJ2-3,TRBD2,TGCAGTGCTAGCAGCGGGAGGAGCGCCCCAGATACGCAGTATTTT,CSASSGRSAPDTQYF
.,TRBV19,TRBJ2-5,.,TGTGCCAGTAGTATAGAGACGGCCCAAGAGACCCAGTACTTC,CASSIETAQETQYF
.,TRBV25-1,TRBJ2-5,.,TGTGCCAGCAGTGCCCCTCGACAGACCCAAGAGACCCAGTACTTC,CASSAPRQTQETQYF
.,TRBV5-5,TRBJ2-2,TRBD1,TGTGCCAGCAGCTTGGTGAGGGACAGGGCCGGGGAGCTGTTTTTT,CASSLVRDRAGELFF
few,TRBV7-8,TRBJ2-3,TRBD1,TGTGCCAGCAGCTTATGGGACAGGGGGACAGATACGCAGTATTTT,CASSLWDRGTDTQYF
many,TRBV6-1,TRBJ2-1,TRBD2,TGTGCCAGCAGCCTACGGGGGGGGGGCAATGAGCAGTTCTTC,CASSLRGGGNEQFF
many,TRBV12-3/TRBV12-4,TRBJ1-2,.,TGTGCCAGCGTGTTGTCGGACAGAATTAACTATGGCTACACCTTC,CASVLSDRINYGYTF
few,TRBV7-9,TRBJ2-7,.,TGTGCCAGCAGCTCTCGACGGAAGAGCTCCTACGAGCAGTACTTC,CASSSRRKSSYEQYF
few,TRBV14,TRBJ2-1,TRBD2,TGTGCCAGCAGCCAACTACTAGCGAGTGAGCAGTTCTTC,CASSQLLASEQFF
few,TRBV11-2,TRBJ2-3,.,TGTGCCAGCAGCCCGAACGGCGTTAGCACAGATACGCAGTATTTT,CASSPNGVSTDTQYF
.,TRBV11-2,TRBJ2-3,.,TGTGCCAGCAGCTCGGGCACGGGACTTAGCACAGATACGCAGTATTTT,CASSSGTGLSTDTQYF
few,TRBV27,TRBJ1-5,.,TGTGCCACACAACGGACGGGTGGGAATCAGCCCCAGCATTTT,CATQRTGGNQPQHF
.,TRBV4-1,TRBJ1-5,.,TGCGCCAGCAGCAACCCCGGCGGCGCGAGCAATCAGCCCCAGCATTTT,CASSNPGGASNQPQHF
few,TRBV7-9,TRBJ2-1,.,TGTGCCAGCACCCTCGGGGACTCCTACAATGAGCAGTTCTTC,CASTLGDSYNEQFF
many,TRBV20-1,TRBJ2-7,TRBD1,TGCAGTGCTAGAGCGGGACAGGGGGCCCGAAGGTTCTACGAGCAGTACTTC,CSARAGQGARRFYEQYF
few,TRBV7-9,TRBJ2-1,TRBD1,TGTGCCAGCAGCCGAGGAGACAGGGTACATGAGCAGTTCTTC,CASSRGDRVHEQFF
many,TRBV5-1,TRBJ2-5,TRBD1,TGCGCCAGCAGCCATGGGACAGCCGAAGGGGAGACCCAGTACTTC,CASSHGTAEGETQYF
few,TRBV5-6,TRBJ2-4,.,TGTGCCAGCAGCTTGCGACAGCTCAAAAACATTCAGTACTTC,CASSLRQLKNIQYF
few,TRBV20-1,TRBJ2-2,.,TGCAGTGCTAGACGGGACGCGGAGCTGTTTTTT,CSARRDAELFF
few,TRBV7-9,TRBJ1-2,TRBD1,TGTGCCAGCAGCCATCCTTCCCGGACAGGCCCTCTGACGAGCTACACCTTC,CASSHPSRTGPLTSYTF
.,TRBV6-1,TRBJ2-2,.,TGTGCCAGCAGTCCGGACGGGCTGAACACCGGGGAGCTGTTTTTT,CASSPDGLNTGELFF
many,TRBV4-1,TRBJ1-5,TRBD1,TGCGCCAGCAGCCAAACGGGACAGGGGGATCAGCCCCAGCATTTT,CASSQTGQGDQPQHF
many,TRBV5-1,TRBJ2-1,.,TGCGCCAGCAAAGGTCAGGATGAGCAGTTCTTC,CASKGQDEQFF
.,TRBV5-5,TRBJ1-2,.,TGTGCCAGCAGCCTTCCGGGACGCCGATTATATGGCTACACCTTC,CASSLPGRRLYGYTF
.,TRBV2,TRBJ1-2,.,TGTGCCAGCAGTGCCGACACGAACTATGGCTACACCTTC,CASSADTNYGYTF
.,TRBV20-1,TRBJ1-5,TRBD1,TGCAGTGCAACACCGGGACAGGTAGAGGGTCAGCCCCAGCATTTT,CSATPGQVEGQPQHF
.,TRBV2,TRBJ2-1,TRBD1,TGTGCCAGTGAGGGGGCTCACAATGAGCAGTTCTTC,CASEGAHNEQFF
.,TRBV5-1,TRBJ2-7,.,TGCGCCAGCAGCCCGGGGGGCGAACTTGCCTACGAGCAGTACTTC,CASSPGGELAYEQYF
many,TRBV14,TRBJ2-5,.,TGTGCCAGCAGCCAGATGGACCCTAATGGAGAGACCCAGTACTTC,CASSQMDPNGETQYF
few,TRBV20-1,TRBJ2-5,.,TGCAGTGCTAGCCCCCAGGGGCTGACGTGGGAGACCCAGTACTTC,CSASPQGLTWETQYF
.,TRBV25-1,TRBJ2-6,.,TGTGCCAGCAGTGGTTGGGGGCCCGGGGCCAACGTCCTGACTTTC,CASSGWGPGANVLTF